The sequence of this T cell receptor (beta chain) was determined in a study of beta chain features in type 1 diabetes. Study results and caveats: There were fewer insertions and more deletions at the VDJ junctions of type 1 diabetes patients. For patients, the naive, central memory and Treg TCRB repertoires appeared more alike than for healthy donors. Type 1 diabetes patients had TCRB CDR3s that were shorter (moderately but significantly so) in all four CD4+ subsets. A potential PCR bias toward shorter templates would be equal in patient and control samples.

Expressed TCRB transcripts got sequenced, as all isolated RNA was reverse transcribed. Produced via immunoSEQ multiplex PCR; TCRdb's table is partial and in-frame only. The sample lists 300,000 to 400,000 clones, 8% to 10% occurring once. Regarding this clone: Its antigen is unknown.

CDR3 size: 11 residues. Trimming left V 10 bases short and J 8 bases short, with 12 bases between. Germline CDR1 is MNHNY and CDR2 is SVGAGI (reference sequence). This chain connects TRBV6-6 to TRBJ2-1, with D perhaps TRBD2 (5 bases). The sequencing input was central memory CD4+ T cells from blood. The TCR comes from a man aged 25-45 years with type 1 diabetes. CDR3 coding DNA: TGTGCCACCGCGAGGCGGGATGAGCAGTTCTTC. Translated: CATARRDEQFF.